Shown below are 29 T cell receptor beta chains from a single sample sequenced in a study of T cell responses to AZD1222 COVID-19 vaccine. The protocol was immunoSEQ multiplex PCR, while the TCRdb copy is restricted to in-frame clones and leaves out a portion. The profile shows 95,000 to 150,000 clones, roughly 90% of them singletons. Source: peripheral blood, taken 28 days after the second AZD1222 dose. These receptors were collected from an adult who received the AZD1222 COVID-19 vaccine.

V is TRBV7-2 and J is TRBJ1-5; D is unclear. There are 14 residues in the CDR3. Looked up from germline, CDR1 is SGHTA and CDR2 is FQGNSA. Trimming removed 1 base at V and 3 bases at J, with 7 bases between. This CDR3 is CASSLDRLNQPQHF. DNA for the CDR3: TGTGCCAGCAGCTTAGATCGGCTCAATCAGCCCCAGCATTTT.

The chain couples TRBV6-2 or TRBV6-3 to TRBJ2-3, with D perhaps matching TRBD1 (5 bases). V lost 6 bases to trimming and J lost 6 bases, with 22 bases between them. The CDR3 consists of 16 residues. Germline V gives CDR1 MNHEY, CDR2 SVGEGT. This chain's CDR3 is CASSPFQGRVVDTQYF. CDR3 sequence (DNA): TGTGCCAGCAGCCCTTTTCAGGGTCGAGTAGTGGATACGCAGTATTTT.

The rearrangement joins TRBV18 to TRBJ2-7, with D perhaps TRBD1 (6 bases). Trimming pared 4 bases from V and 5 bases from J, leaving 15 bases between. This CDR3 region has 14 residues. Germline-derived CDR1 and CDR2 are KGHSH and LQKENI. The CDR3 loop is CASSQYGTQDEQYF. The CDR3 DNA is TGTGCCAGCTCACAATACGGGACACAGGACGAGCAGTACTTC.

The J gene is TRBJ2-7, the V gene TRBV5-1; possibly TRBD1 for D (6 bases). This CDR3 spans 14 amino acids. V was clipped by 4 bases and J by 2 bases, with 13 bases between them. From germline, CDR1 is SGHRS and CDR2 YFSETQ. The CDR3 nucleotides read TGCGCCAGCAGCCCTGGACAGTCCCCCTACGAGCAGTACTTC. Protein product: CASSPGQSPYEQYF.

V gene TRBV4-1 combines with J gene TRBJ1-2; D call uncertain. This CDR3 is built from 14 residues. V was pared by 4 bases and J by 0 bases, with 9 bases between. Germline CDR1 MGHRA, CDR2 YSYEKL. The DNA for the CDR3 is TGCGCCAGCAGCCCCTGGCAGGCTAACTATGGCTACACCTTC. Protein sequence: CASSPWQANYGYTF.

V gene TRBV12-3 or TRBV12-4 combines with J gene TRBJ1-2; unclear D gene. V was trimmed by 3 bases and J by 5 bases, leaving 7 bases between them. This CDR3 region has 12 residues. The CDR3 sequence is CASSFGRYGYTF. CDR3 in DNA: TGTGCCAGCAGTTTCGGCAGATATGGCTACACCTTC.

The chain couples TRBV28 to TRBJ2-2, with 9 positions matching TRBD2. With V trimmed by 2 bases and J by 3 bases, 4 bases remained unmatched. Germline-derived CDR1 and CDR2 are MDHEN and SYDVKM. CDR3 length equals 16 residues. The CDR3 region is CASSLNAGGYTGELFF. The CDR3 DNA reads TGTGCCAGCAGTTTAAATGCGGGGGGGTACACCGGGGAGCTGTTTTTT. Drawing the rest from reference TRBV28 and TRBJ2-2, the complete variable domain is DVKVTQSSRYLVKRTGEKVFLECVQDMDHENMFWYRQDPGLGLRLIYFSYDVKMKEKGDIPEGYSVSREKKERFSLILESASTNQTSMYLCASSLNAGGYTGELFFGEGSRLTVL.

The rearrangement links TRBV19 to TRBJ1-1; D is possibly TRBD1 (5 bases). The germline V gene encodes CDR1 LNHDA and CDR2 SQIVND (reference sequence). This CDR3 is built from 14 residues. The V and J ends lost 6 bases and 1 base respectively, with 12 bases between them. In DNA form, the CDR3 reads TGTGCCAGTAGGTTTGGGACGGAGAACACTGAAGCTTTCTTT. This encodes CASRFGTENTEAFF.

V gene TRBV3-1 (or the pseudogene TRBV3-2) combines with J gene TRBJ1-2; 11 nucleotides align to TRBD1. The V gene end was trimmed by 0 bases and the J gene end by 5 bases; junction bases not matched to a gene: 2. Germline values: CDR1 LGHDT, CDR2 YNNKEL (reference sequence). The CDR3 length is 15 residues. This chain's CDR3 is CASSQERDRGYGYTF. In DNA form, the CDR3 reads TGTGCCAGCAGCCAAGAAAGGGACAGGGGGTATGGCTACACCTTC.

The chain employs TRBV4-1 and TRBJ2-1; no clear D gene. CDR1 is MGHRA and CDR2 is YSYEKL in the germline V gene. CDR3 length equals 17 residues. Between the trimmed V and J ends, which lost 1 base and 9 bases, there was a span of 22 bases. The CDR3 sequence is CASSQALTRTDRGEQFF. The CDR3, as DNA: TGCGCCAGCAGCCAAGCCCTTACGCGGACGGATCGAGGTGAGCAGTTCTTC.

This sequence joins TRBV5-1 and TRBJ2-5, with 11 positions matching TRBD2. The germline V gene has CDR1 SGHRS and CDR2 YFSETQ. This CDR3 has 17 amino acids. V was clipped by 1 base and J by 2 bases; unmatched bases: 7. The CDR3 DNA follows: TGCGCCAGCAGCTTGTTAGCGGGGGGGAACCTTCAAGAGACCCAGTACTTC. Translated, it gives CASSLLAGGNLQETQYF.

The rearrangement links TRBV2 to TRBJ1-3; possibly TRBD1 for D (5 bases). The V gene's germline CDR1 is SNHLY and CDR2 FYNNEI. V was cut by 8 bases and J by 0 bases, with 17 bases left in between. The CDR3 is 16 amino acids. The CDR3 loop is CASSVGGLSSGNTIYF. The CDR3 DNA sequence: TGTGCCAGCTCTGTCGGGGGACTGAGCTCTGGAAACACCATATATTTT.

This clone was recorded once. This chain links TRBV28 with TRBJ1-2; the D gene is possibly TRBD1 (6 bases). CDR3 length: 13 residues. Germline V lookup: CDR1 MDHEN, CDR2 SYDVKM. Trimming took off 5 bases at V and 8 bases at J, with 15 bases between the two ends. The CDR3 protein is CASSPGGARGYTF. The DNA for the CDR3 is TGTGCCAGCAGTCCTGGGGGGGCGAGGGGCTACACCTTC.

V and J are TRBV3-1 (or the pseudogene TRBV3-2) and TRBJ1-2; 7 bases fit TRBD1. The CDR3 covers 17 residues. V lost 0 bases to trimming and J lost 4 bases; unmatched junction nucleotides: 11. CDR1 is LGHDT and CDR2 is YNNKEL in the germline V gene (reference sequence). The CDR3 DNA sequence: TGTGCCAGCAGCCAAGATAAGTTTGACAGGGTGGGCTATGGCTACACCTTC. The encoded protein is CASSQDKFDRVGYGYTF.

V usage is TRBV6-5 and J usage is TRBJ1-6; possibly TRBD1 for D (6 bases). The germline V and J ends were trimmed by 6 bases and 10 bases, with 16 bases remaining between them. There are 14 residues in the CDR3. Germline V gene data show CDR1 as MNHEY and CDR2 as SVGAGI. The CDR3 protein is CASRIGGAGSPLHF. CDR3 DNA: TGTGCCAGCAGAATAGGGGGTGCAGGGTCACCCCTCCACTTT.

The chain joins TRBV7-7 to TRBJ2-2; D not certain. V lost 5 bases and J 1 base, leaving 14 bases between the germline ends. The CDR3 is made up of 16 amino acids. Germline CDR1 reads SSHAT; CDR2 reads FNYEAQ (reference sequence). The CDR3 sequence is CASSPRYKENTGELFF. CDR3 DNA sequence: TGTGCCAGCAGCCCGCGGTATAAGGAGAACACCGGGGAGCTGTTTTTT.

V is TRBV5-5 and J is TRBJ1-5; a weak D match, TRBD1 (6 bases). Trimming left V 0 bases short and J 7 bases short, with 20 bases between. The CDR3 extends over 17 amino acids. Germline CDR1 and CDR2: SGHKS and YYEKEE (reference sequence). The CDR3 is CASSLGPERGTDQPQHF. CDR3 bases: TGTGCCAGCAGCTTGGGGCCTGAGAGGGGGACGGACCAGCCCCAGCATTTT.

J is TRBJ1-4 and V is TRBV11-2; no firm D call. V gave up 5 bases and J gave up 0 bases, with 13 bases separating them. Per the germline V gene, CDR1 is SGHAT and CDR2 is FQNNGV. The CDR3 is made up of 16 amino acids. The CDR3 coding sequence is TGTGCCAGCAGCCACACATACTTGGCAACTAATGAAAAACTGTTTTTT. Translating it yields CASSHTYLATNEKLFF. The full variable domain, completed using reference TRBV11-2 and TRBJ1-4, is EAGVAQSPRYKIIEKRQSVAFWCNPISGHATLYWYQQILGQGPKLLIQFQNNGVVDDSQLPKDRFSAERLKGVDSTLKIQPAKLEDSAVYLCASSHTYLATNEKLFFGSGTQLSVL.

The chain couples TRBV2 to TRBJ1-2, with a weak D call TRBD1 (6 bases). Germline values: CDR1 SNHLY, CDR2 FYNNEI. V was pared by 4 bases and J by 5 bases, with 14 bases between. The CDR3 covers 14 residues. In DNA, the CDR3 is TGTGCCAGCAGTGTCAGGGGATTAGGGTATGGCTACACCTTC. It specifies CASSVRGLGYGYTF. Complete variable domain (other parts from reference TRBV2 and TRBJ1-2): EPEVTQTPSHQVTQMGQEVILRCVPISNHLYFYWYRQILGQKVEFLVSFYNNEISEKSEIFDDQFSVERPDGSNFTLKIRSTKLEDSAMYFCASSVRGLGYGYTFGSGTRLTVV.

The chain employs TRBV6-6 and TRBJ2-7, with TRBD2 matching 7 bases. V lost 5 bases to trimming and J lost 6 bases; unmatched junction nucleotides: 10. The CDR3 is 14 residues long. The germline CDR1 and CDR2 sequences are MNHNY and SVGAGI (reference sequence). In nucleotides, the CDR3 is TGTGCCAGCAGTATAAGCGGGGTGACGACCGAGCAGTACTTC. It translates to CASSISGVTTEQYF.

This clone was counted once. This rearrangement joins TRBV6-1 to TRBJ1-2; D is unresolved. V was trimmed by 4 bases and J by 8 bases, leaving 11 bases between them. Germline V CDR1 and CDR2: MNHNS, SASEGT. CDR3 length: 12 amino acids. In nucleotides, the CDR3 is TGTGCCAGCAGTGCCACAGTGTCAGGCTACACCTTC. Its protein product is CASSATVSGYTF.

The chain carries TRBV12-3 or TRBV12-4 and TRBJ1-6, with D maybe TRBD1 (5 bases). This CDR3 is built from 13 residues. V lost 6 bases, J lost 6 bases, and 9 bases lay in between. CDR3 protein: CASRGRTNSPLHF. As DNA, the CDR3 is TGTGCCAGCAGGGGGCGGACTAATTCACCCCTCCACTTT.

A single count supports this clone. The chain carries TRBV6-5 and TRBJ1-2, with D unresolved. Per the germline V gene, CDR1 is MNHEY and CDR2 is SVGAGI. Trimming cost V 3 bases and J 4 bases, with 9 bases left between them. The CDR3 is made up of 13 amino acids. CDR3 residues: CASSYSIFYGYTF. The CDR3 coding sequence is TGTGCCAGCAGTTATTCCATCTTCTATGGCTACACCTTC.

CDR3 in DNA: TGTGCCAGCACCCCGGGTACGAACACCGGGGAGCTGTTTTTT. Its translation: CASTPGTNTGELFF. The J gene is TRBJ2-2, the V gene TRBV19; no reliable D call. CDR1 is LNHDA, CDR2 SQIVND, per germline (reference sequence). V shed 9 bases and J shed 0 bases, with 11 bases lying between them. The CDR3 contains 14 residues.

The chain links TRBV6-2 or TRBV6-3 to TRBJ2-4; D possibly corresponds to TRBD2 (6 bases). The CDR3 spans 13 residues. Per the germline V gene, CDR1 is MNHEY and CDR2 is SVGEGT. V gave up 8 bases and J gave up 8 bases, with 16 bases separating them. In nucleotides, the CDR3 is TGTGCCAGCGGCCGGGACTGGGCCCACATTCAGTACTTC. Its protein product is CASGRDWAHIQYF.

The chain is built from TRBV19 and TRBJ2-2; TRBD2 agrees at 8 bases. V lost 3 bases to trimming and J lost 1 base; unmatched junction nucleotides: 4. The CDR3 loop spans 16 amino acids. Germline V gene sequence: CDR1 LNHDA, CDR2 SQIVND (reference sequence). CDR3 in DNA: TGTGCCAGTAGTATCTGGCTAGCGGGGAACACCGGGGAGCTGTTTTTT. As protein: CASSIWLAGNTGELFF.

The rearrangement links TRBV18 to TRBJ2-7, with 11 bases fitting TRBD2. This CDR3 has 17 residues. Germline V gives CDR1 KGHSH, CDR2 LQKENI. The J segment lost 0 bases and the V segment lost 2 bases, leaving 6 bases of the junction unmatched. CDR3 protein: CASSPASGGSSSYEQYF. CDR3 DNA sequence: TGTGCCAGCTCACCAGCTAGCGGGGGGTCCAGCTCCTACGAGCAGTACTTC.

V and J are TRBV7-2 and TRBJ2-7; 8 bases are a match to TRBD1. The CDR3 spans 15 residues. The trim removed 0 bases at V and 5 bases at J, leaving 6 bases unmatched. Germline V gene data show CDR1 as SGHTA and CDR2 as FQGNSA. The CDR3 sequence is CASSLAGTGANEQYF. For the CDR3, the DNA is TGTGCCAGCAGCTTAGCGGGGACAGGAGCCAACGAGCAGTACTTC. The entire variable domain, with the rest obtained from reference TRBV7-2 and TRBJ2-7, is as follows: GAGVSQSPSNKVTEKGKDVELRCDPISGHTALYWYRQSLGQGLEFLIYFQGNSAPDKSGLPSDRFSAERTGGSVSTLTIQRTQQEDSAVYLCASSLAGTGANEQYFGPGTRLTVT.

The chain combines TRBV6-2 or TRBV6-3 with TRBJ2-5, with TRBD1 as a possible D gene (7 bases). Trimming took off 7 bases at V and 4 bases at J, with 22 bases between the two ends. The CDR3 contains 16 residues. Germline values: CDR1 MNHEY, CDR2 SVGEGT. CDR3 sequence reads: CASTPLRRGAGETQYF. As DNA, the CDR3 is TGTGCCAGCACCCCGCTCCGCAGGGGGGCCGGAGAGACCCAGTACTTC.